These 27 T cell receptor beta chains share one sample of origin, sequenced in a study of cytomegalovirus exposure and HLA in healthy donors. With 60 Vbeta and 13 Jbeta primers, the PCR was carried out. Generated by immunoSEQ multiplex PCR, the TCRdb table keeps only in-frame clones and is missing some. This table lists 120,000 to 150,000 clones. The sequenced material came from PBMCs. These TCRs come from a woman under 30 in good health and CMV-seronegative.

DNA for the CDR3: TGTGCCAGCAGCTTAGGGGACAAGGCCTACAATGAGCAGTTCTTC. Its translation is CASSLGDKAYNEQFF. V usage is TRBV7-9 and J usage is TRBJ2-1; the D gene is possibly TRBD1 (6 bases). Germline CDR1 SEHNR, CDR2 FQNEAQ (reference sequence). Between the trimmed V and J ends, which lost 1 base and 2 bases, there was a span of 9 bases. The length of the CDR3 is 15 residues.

Here the CDR3 reads CASSAAGTGAYEQYF. CDR3 coding DNA: TGTGCCAGCAGCGCCGCCGGGACAGGGGCCTACGAGCAGTACTTC. The chain recombines TRBV21-1 with TRBJ2-5; the table's D gene call, TRBD1, was not cross checked with the DNA. The J call may be mistaken, given a closer DNA end match to TRBJ2-7. TRBV21-1 is a pseudogene locus. There are 15 residues in the CDR3.

The chain recombines TRBV6-1 with TRBJ2-1; 9 nucleotides align to TRBD1. The CDR3 consists of 14 residues. The germline gives CDR1 MNHNS, CDR2 SASEGT. The J segment lost 2 bases and the V segment lost 9 bases, leaving 5 bases of the junction unmatched. CDR3 loop: CASDWDRAYNEQFF. In DNA form, the CDR3 reads TGTGCCAGTGACTGGGACAGGGCCTACAATGAGCAGTTCTTC.

J is TRBJ1-1 and V is TRBV6-5; D may be TRBD1 (5 bases). CDR3 length: 13 amino acids. V lost 4 bases, J lost 3 bases, and 9 bases lay in between. Germline-derived CDR1 and CDR2 are MNHEY and SVGAGI. In DNA form, the CDR3 reads TGTGCCAGCAGTTTAGGGGAAGACACTGAAGCTTTCTTT. It codes for CASSLGEDTEAFF.

J is TRBJ1-2 and V is TRBV7-3; TRBD1 agrees at 7 bases. V lost 5 bases and J lost 3; bases outside the gene matches: 9. CDR3 size: 15 residues. Germline V gives CDR1 SGHTA, CDR2 FQGTGA. The CDR3 DNA sequence: TGTGCCAGCAGCCCATCGTCGACAGGGCACTATGGCTACACCTTC. Its protein is CASSPSSTGHYGYTF.

J is TRBJ2-1 and V is TRBV19, with 12 nucleotides matching TRBD2. Germline CDR1 is LNHDA and CDR2 is SQIVND (reference sequence). The J segment lost 6 bases and the V segment lost 6 bases, leaving 15 bases of the junction unmatched. There are 18 residues in the CDR3. CDR3 bases: TGTGCCAGTAGCCCGCCCAATTCACTAGCGGGAGGCGGCAATGAGCAGTTCTTC. The encoded protein is CASSPPNSLAGGGNEQFF. Full variable domain (outside the CDR3, taken from reference TRBV19 and TRBJ2-1): DGGITQSPKYLFRKEGQNVTLSCEQNLNHDAMYWYRQDPGQGLRLIYYSQIVNDFQKGDIAEGYSVSREKKESFPLTVTSAQKNPTAFYLCASSPPNSLAGGGNEQFFGPGTRLTVL.

The chain is built from TRBV7-9 and TRBJ1-2, with 9 bases aligning to TRBD1. The CDR3 extends over 14 amino acids. In germline, CDR1 is SEHNR, CDR2 FQNEAQ (reference sequence). With V trimmed by 5 bases and J by 8 bases, 9 bases remained unmatched. This CDR3 is CASSQPGQGSGYTF. For the CDR3, the DNA is TGTGCCAGCAGCCAACCGGGACAGGGCTCCGGCTACACCTTC.

The chain joins TRBV30 to TRBJ2-3, with TRBD1 identical over 9 bases. The germline CDR1 and CDR2 sequences are GTSNPN and SVGIG (reference sequence). CDR3 length equals 13 residues. Trimming removed 8 bases from V and 4 bases from J; junction bases left unmatched: 7. The CDR3 spells CAGRTGGADTQYF. The CDR3 nucleotides are TGTGCCGGAAGAACAGGGGGCGCAGATACGCAGTATTTT.

V usage is TRBV9 and J usage is TRBJ2-2; TRBD2 is a possible D gene (6 bases). The V gene's germline CDR1 is SGDLS and CDR2 YYNGEE. With 5 bases removed from V and 6 bases from J, the gap between germline ends came to 17 bases. CDR3 length: 15 residues. CDR3 region: CASRKGGTRPGELFF. Written as DNA, the CDR3 is TGTGCCAGCAGAAAAGGAGGGACGAGGCCCGGGGAGCTGTTTTTT.

The chain employs TRBV29-1 and TRBJ1-3; possible D gene TRBD1, 6 bases. CDR1 and CDR2 from the germline V gene are SQVTM and ANQGSEA. The V and J ends lost 2 bases and 4 bases respectively, with 12 bases between them. The CDR3 consists of 14 residues. The CDR3 reads CSVELGAGGNTIYF. The CDR3 bases are TGCAGCGTTGAACTGGGGGCCGGCGGAAACACCATATATTTT.

V usage is TRBV6-6 and J usage is TRBJ1-5; the D gene is possibly TRBD1 (5 bases). V lost 5 bases and J lost 3, with 11 bases in between. The CDR3 consists of 14 residues. The germline V gene encodes CDR1 MNHNY and CDR2 SVGAGI (reference sequence). The CDR3 region is CASSNTGLNQPQHF. In DNA form, the CDR3 reads TGTGCCAGCAGTAATACAGGTCTCAATCAGCCCCAGCATTTT.

The chain has TRBV7-2 and TRBJ1-1, with D tentatively TRBD1 (6 bases). This CDR3 has 14 amino acids. Deletions cut 6 bases from V and 3 bases from J, with 14 bases between. The germline V gene has CDR1 SGHTA and CDR2 FQGNSA. CDR3 coding DNA: TGTGCCAGCAGTTTACGGGACATATACACTGAAGCTTTCTTT. Protein product: CASSLRDIYTEAFF. The entire variable domain, with the rest obtained from reference TRBV7-2 and TRBJ1-1, is as follows: GAGVSQSPSNKVTEKGKDVELRCDPISGHTALYWYRQSLGQGLEFLIYFQGNSAPDKSGLPSDRFSAERTGGSVSTLTIQRTQQEDSAVYLCASSLRDIYTEAFFGQGTRLTVV.

The chain joins TRBV7-9 to TRBJ2-7, with 8 bases that match TRBD1. The CDR3 sequence is 13 residues long. The V gene end was trimmed by 0 bases and the J gene end by 10 bases; junction bases not matched to a gene: 5. CDR1 is SEHNR, CDR2 FQNEAQ, per germline (reference sequence). In nucleotides, the CDR3 is TGTGCCAGCAGCTTAGCTGGACAGGGCGAACAGTACTTC. Its translation is CASSLAGQGEQYF.

DNA for the CDR3: TGTGCCAGCAGTCCGCACCAGGGGGCGTCGAATGAGCAGTTCTTC. It encodes CASSPHQGASNEQFF. This chain joins TRBV28 and TRBJ2-1, with 8 bases that match TRBD1. The V and J ends lost 5 bases and 7 bases, in that order; junction bases with no gene match: 10. Germline V CDR1 and CDR2: MDHEN, SYDVKM. The CDR3 contains 15 residues. Looking up the rest from reference TRBV28 and TRBJ2-1 gives the full variable domain: DVKVTQSSRYLVKRTGEKVFLECVQDMDHENMFWYRQDPGLGLRLIYFSYDVKMKEKGDIPEGYSVSREKKERFSLILESASTNQTSMYLCASSPHQGASNEQFFGPGTRLTVL.

The CDR3 coding sequence is TGTGCCAGCAGCGCTACTAGCGGGAACTACAATGAGCAGTTCTTC. The encoded protein is CASSATSGNYNEQFF. This chain connects TRBV9 to TRBJ2-1; 10 bases agree with TRBD2. From germline, CDR1 is SGDLS and CDR2 YYNGEE. The ends lost 3 bases at V and 3 bases at J; junction bases unmatched: 3. This CDR3 has 15 amino acids.

V gene TRBV4-3 combines with J gene TRBJ1-2; D not resolved. The CDR3 is 14 amino acids. Germline lookup yields CDR1 LGHNA and CDR2 YSLEER. V dropped 3 bases and J dropped 2 bases, with 10 bases sitting between them. CDR3 region: CASSQTQLNYGYTF. CDR3 nucleotides: TGCGCCAGCAGCCAGACTCAACTAAACTATGGCTACACCTTC.

The gene calls are TRBV25-1 and TRBJ2-4, with 11 bases matching TRBD2. Germline V gene lookup returns CDR1 MGHDK and CDR2 SYGVNS. The CDR3 spans 17 residues. Trimming at V came to 4 bases and at J to 0 bases, leaving 5 bases not matched to a gene. CDR3 sequence: CASSVLAGGLAKNIQYF. For the CDR3, the DNA is TGTGCCAGCAGTGTTTTAGCGGGAGGGCTAGCCAAAAACATTCAGTACTTC.

The chain combines TRBV11-2 with TRBJ1-4, with TRBD1 matching over 10 bases. Germline loops: CDR1 SGHAT, CDR2 FQNNGV. The CDR3 has 16 residues. V shed 3 bases and J 8 bases; nucleotides not matched to a gene: 9. This CDR3 is CASSLMGTGDLEKLFF. The CDR3 DNA follows: TGTGCCAGCAGCTTGATGGGGACAGGGGATTTAGAAAAACTGTTTTTT.

The chain combines TRBV5-4 with TRBJ1-1; D gene ambiguous. Germline CDR1 is SGHNT and CDR2 is YYREEE (reference sequence). The CDR3 totals 15 residues. V was pared by 4 bases and J by 0 bases, with 13 bases between. CDR3 sequence: CASSLEITVNTEAFF. In DNA, the CDR3 is TGTGCCAGCAGCCTGGAGATAACAGTGAACACTGAAGCTTTCTTT. The full variable domain, its missing parts supplied by reference TRBV5-4 and TRBJ1-1, is ETGVTQSPTHLIKTRGQQVTLRCSSQSGHNTVSWYQQALGQGPQFIFQYYREEENGRGNFPPRFSGLQFPNYSSELNVNALELDDSALYLCASSLEITVNTEAFFGQGTRLTVV.

V gene TRBV5-8 combines with J gene TRBJ2-3, with TRBD2 matching 10 bases. The V gene end was trimmed by 4 bases and the J gene end by 4 bases; junction bases not matched to a gene: 6. Germline V gene data show CDR1 as SGHTS and CDR2 as YDEGEE. This CDR3 region has 15 residues. This CDR3 is CASSRLAGVPDTQYF. The CDR3 region has the DNA TGTGCCAGCAGCAGGCTAGCGGGAGTCCCAGATACGCAGTATTTT.

J is TRBJ2-6 and V is TRBV5-1; D call uncertain. Germline assignment: CDR1 SGHRS and CDR2 YFSETQ. This CDR3 is built from 12 residues. The germline V and J ends were trimmed by 8 bases and 0 bases, with 3 bases remaining between them. This CDR3 is CASISGANVLTF. For the CDR3, the DNA is TGCGCCAGTATCTCTGGGGCCAACGTCCTGACTTTC.

J is TRBJ2-2 and V is TRBV4-2; 8 bases match TRBD2. Germline CDR1 LGHNA, CDR2 YNFKEQ. J lost 0 bases, V lost 1 base, and 1 base had no gene match. This CDR3 is built from 16 residues. This CDR3 is CASSQGLATNTGELFF. The CDR3 DNA is TGTGCCAGCAGCCAAGGACTAGCGACGAACACCGGGGAGCTGTTTTTT.

DNA for the CDR3: TGTGCCAGCATCCCGCGCGGGGAGAGCACAGATACGCAGTATTTT. Amino acid sequence: CASIPRGESTDTQYF. The chain has TRBV7-9 and TRBJ2-3, with D possibly being TRBD2 (6 bases). The length of the CDR3 is 15 residues. Trimming took off 7 bases at V and 0 bases at J, with 14 bases between the two ends. Germline CDR1 is SEHNR and CDR2 is FQNEAQ (reference sequence).

V is TRBV12-5 and J is TRBJ2-1; the match to TRBD2 covers 7 bases. The ends lost 2 bases at V and 0 bases at J; junction bases unmatched: 7. The CDR3 is 17 residues long. Germline CDR1 reads LGHNT; CDR2 reads FRNRAP. The DNA for the CDR3 is TGTGCTAGTGGTTTGCCCCAAGCGGGACCCTCCTACAATGAGCAGTTCTTC. It is translated as CASGLPQAGPSYNEQFF.

The chain combines TRBV5-4 with TRBJ2-1, with 9 nucleotides matching TRBD2. CDR3 length: 19 amino acids. Germline CDR1 SGHNT, CDR2 YYREEE (reference sequence). The trim removed 0 bases at V and 3 bases at J, leaving 13 bases unmatched. CDR3 DNA sequence: TGTGCCAGCAGCTTGGACAGGGGAAGACTAGCGGATATCTACAATGAGCAGTTCTTC. Translating gives CASSLDRGRLADIYNEQFF.

The chain is built from TRBV19 and TRBJ1-1, with 7 bases fitting TRBD1. From germline, CDR1 is LNHDA and CDR2 SQIVND (reference sequence). V was pared by 1 base and J by 0 bases, with 5 bases of the junction left unmatched. The CDR3 is 16 amino acids. CDR3 in amino acids: CASSIASGQMNTEAFF. As DNA, the CDR3 is TGTGCCAGTAGTATAGCATCGGGACAGATGAACACTGAAGCTTTCTTT.

V is TRBV7-9 and J is TRBJ2-2; tentatively, D is TRBD1 (7 bases). Germline V lookup: CDR1 SEHNR, CDR2 FQNEAQ (reference sequence). Trimming removed 6 bases at V and 5 bases at J, with 16 bases between. This CDR3 has 15 amino acids. The CDR3 nucleotides read TGTGCCAGCAGGGACAGGAGAGGGGGGACCGGGGAGCTGTTTTTT. Translated, it gives CASRDRRGGTGELFF. Based on the CDR3 plus reference TRBV7-9 and TRBJ2-2, the full variable domain is DTGVSQNPRHKITKRGQNVTFRCDPISEHNRLYWYRQTLGQGPEFLTYFQNEAQLEKSRLLSDRFSAERPKGSFSTLEIQRTEQGDSAMYLCASRDRRGGTGELFFGEGSRLTVL.